Shown below are 20 T cell receptor beta chains from a single sample sequenced in a study of T cells after yellow fever vaccination. TCRdb re-called the 5' RACE reads through MiXCR, storing one row per CDR3 protein. The top ten clones hold around an eighth of a sample with 550,000 or so distinct CDR3 sequences, roughly 19% of them seen once. The sample here was PBMCs, taken 15 days after the yellow fever booster vaccination. These receptors came from a man aged 25-40 years who received the YFV17D yellow fever vaccine.

This clonotype has a handful of counts. This sequence joins TRBV12-3 or TRBV12-4 and TRBJ2-2, with a possible D match to TRBD1 (7 bases). The CDR3 covers 14 residues. V lost 5 bases, J lost 8 bases, and 15 bases lay in between. CDR3 nucleotide sequence: TGTGCCAGCAGTATCACAGGGGAGGTGGGGGAGCTGTTTTTT. Residues: CASSITGEVGELFF.

The V gene is TRBV4-3, the J gene TRBJ2-6; 9 nucleotides align to TRBD1. CDR1 is LGHNA, CDR2 YSLEER, per germline. This CDR3 contains 16 residues. The V segment lost 3 bases and the J segment 0 bases; nucleotides outside the gene matches: 0. Here the CDR3 reads CASSQDRGSGANVLTF. The CDR3, as DNA: TGCGCCAGCAGCCAGGACAGGGGCTCTGGGGCCAACGTCCTGACTTTC.

This clonotype was seen a handful of times. This sequence joins TRBV3-1 and TRBJ2-1, with D maybe TRBD2 (6 bases). Trimming pared 5 bases from V and 7 bases from J, leaving 12 bases between. The germline CDR1 and CDR2 sequences are LGHDT and YNNKEL (reference sequence). The CDR3 is made up of 13 amino acids. CDR3 residues: CASSSNRGNEQFF. The CDR3 DNA follows: TGTGCCAGCAGCTCCAATCGGGGGAATGAGCAGTTCTTC.

This clonotype was recorded a few times. This chain uses TRBV20-1 with TRBJ2-1; 7 nucleotides align to TRBD2. Germline trimming cut 1 base from V and 10 bases from J; bases unmatched to any gene: 4. Per germline, CDR1 DFQATT and CDR2 SNEGSKA (reference sequence). This CDR3 region has 12 residues. CDR3: CSARGLLAEQFF. The CDR3 DNA reads as TGCAGTGCTAGAGGCCTACTAGCGGAGCAGTTCTTC.

The CDR3 coding sequence is TGTGCCCGCACTAGCGGGAGAATCTACAATGAGCAGTTCTTC. It specifies CARTSGRIYNEQFF. The genes are TRBV30 and TRBJ2-1, with TRBD2 matching over 11 bases. Germline V CDR1 and CDR2: GTSNPN, SVGIG (reference sequence). J gave up 3 bases and V 8 bases, and 6 bases lay outside the gene matches. The CDR3 runs 14 residues.

This clonotype was seen repeatedly, ten times or more. In DNA, the CDR3 is TGCAGTGCGCCCGACAGAACCTCTGGAAACACCATATATTTT. Translating it yields CSAPDRTSGNTIYF. The rearrangement joins TRBV20-1 to TRBJ1-3; weak D call: TRBD1 (5 bases). CDR1 is DFQATT, CDR2 SNEGSKA, per germline (reference sequence). With 6 bases removed from V and 0 bases from J, the gap between germline ends came to 12 bases. CDR3 length: 14 amino acids.

V is TRBV12-3 or TRBV12-4 and J is TRBJ1-4; D gene uncertain. The CDR3 has 14 amino acids. V was clipped by 3 bases and J by 4 bases, with 9 bases between them. Here the CDR3 DNA reads TGTGCCAGCAGTTTCGGGCTCGGTAATGAAAAACTGTTTTTT. This translates into CASSFGLGNEKLFF.

This clonotype showed up just a few times. The chain recombines TRBV14 with TRBJ1-1; 7 bases agree with TRBD1. CDR1 is SGHDN and CDR2 is FVKESK in the germline V gene. The V segment lost 4 bases and the J segment 0 bases; nucleotides outside the gene matches: 5. The length of the CDR3 is 15 residues. The CDR3 loop reads CASSRWTGLNTEAFF. DNA for the CDR3: TGTGCCAGCAGCCGCTGGACAGGACTGAACACTGAAGCTTTCTTT.

V gene TRBV20-1 combines with J gene TRBJ2-7, with D unclear. With 3 bases removed from V and 6 bases from J, the gap between germline ends came to 6 bases. Germline V gene data show CDR1 as DFQATT and CDR2 as SNEGSKA (reference sequence). The CDR3 runs to 10 residues. The CDR3 coding sequence is TGCAGTGCTAGGCAGGTCGAGCAGTACTTC. Its translation: CSARQVEQYF.

This clonotype was counted a single time. The V and J genes are TRBV5-6 and TRBJ2-7, with 7 positions matching TRBD1. CDR1 and CDR2 from the germline V gene are SGHDT and YYEEEE. The CDR3 spans 16 residues. With 2 bases clipped from V and 0 bases from J, the junction kept 8 bases outside the gene matches. CDR3 protein: CASSFRDSGISYEQYF. CDR3 nucleotides: TGTGCCAGCAGCTTTCGGGACAGCGGCATCTCCTACGAGCAGTACTTC. The entire variable domain, with the rest obtained from reference TRBV5-6 and TRBJ2-7, is as follows: DAGVTQSPTHLIKTRGQQVTLRCSPKSGHDTVSWYQQALGQGPQFIFQYYEEEERQRGNFPDRFSGHQFPNYSSELNVNALLLGDSALYLCASSFRDSGISYEQYFGPGTRLTVT.

This clonotype was seen more than once but under ten times. The chain carries TRBV19 and TRBJ1-5, with D uncertain. Germline V gene sequence: CDR1 LNHDA, CDR2 SQIVND (reference sequence). Trimming left V 2 bases short and J 8 bases short, with 10 bases between. The CDR3 totals 13 residues. The CDR3 sequence: CASSILRGEPQHF. The CDR3 coding sequence is TGTGCCAGTAGTATATTAAGAGGTGAGCCCCAGCATTTT.

The sample holds a few counts of this clonotype. CDR3 in amino acids: CASSTQTRETGELFF. The CDR3, as DNA: TGCGCCAGCAGCACCCAAACGAGGGAGACCGGGGAGCTGTTTTTT. V usage is TRBV4-3 and J usage is TRBJ2-2; TRBD2 might be the D (5 bases). V lost 5 bases and J lost 5, with 15 bases in between. The length of the CDR3 is 15 residues. Germline CDR1 reads LGHNA; CDR2 reads YSLEER.

This clonotype was observed a handful of times. The chain carries TRBV25-1 and TRBJ2-5; the D is unclear. V was pared by 6 bases and J by 5 bases, with 19 bases between. There are 15 residues in the CDR3. Per the germline V gene, CDR1 is MGHDK and CDR2 is SYGVNS. The DNA for the CDR3 is TGTGCCAGCAGCGCGGATCTCAGGATCCGGGAGACCCAGTACTTC. This translates into CASSADLRIRETQYF.

A few counts support this clonotype. V and J are TRBV30 and TRBJ2-1; TRBD2 might be the D (6 bases). The V gene's germline CDR1 is GTSNPN and CDR2 SVGIG (reference sequence). Trimming took 0 bases from V and 10 from J, leaving 16 bases between them. The CDR3 is 14 amino acids. The CDR3 DNA follows: TGTGCCTGGAGTGTTGGGACTCCGTTAGGAGAGCAGTTCTTC. This translates into CAWSVGTPLGEQFF.

The V and J genes are TRBV29-1 and TRBJ2-5; D may match TRBD1 or TRBD2 (5 bases each). Germline V gives CDR1 SQVTM, CDR2 ANQGSEA. The CDR3 runs to 15 residues. The V gene lost 4 bases and the J gene lost 5 bases, with 20 bases spanning the gap. CDR3 in DNA: TGCAGCGTTGCCGGGTTGGGGACCAATGGGGAGACCCAGTACTTC. It translates to CSVAGLGTNGETQYF.

This sequence joins TRBV20-1 and TRBJ2-5; 11 bases line up with TRBD2. V lost 6 bases and J lost 5; bases outside the gene matches: 11. There are 15 residues in the CDR3. CDR1 DFQATT and CDR2 SNEGSKA come from the germline V gene (reference sequence). CDR3: CSAQWTSGYRETQYF. In nucleotides, the CDR3 is TGCAGTGCCCAATGGACTAGCGGGTACCGGGAGACCCAGTACTTC.

This clonotype was counted a few times. This chain uses TRBV7-9 with TRBJ1-2, with D unresolved. The V end lost 2 bases, the J end lost 4 bases, and 8 bases lay between the germline ends. Germline-derived CDR1 and CDR2 are SEHNR and FQNEAQ (reference sequence). CDR3 length: 13 amino acids. In nucleotides, the CDR3 is TGTGCCAGCAGCTTAAGAGAGATCTATGGCTACACCTTC. It specifies CASSLREIYGYTF. The full variable domain, completed using reference TRBV7-9 and TRBJ1-2, is DTGVSQNPRHKITKRGQNVTFRCDPISEHNRLYWYRQTLGQGPEFLTYFQNEAQLEKSRLLSDRFSAERPKGSFSTLEIQRTEQGDSAMYLCASSLREIYGYTFGSGTRLTVV.

This chain uses TRBV7-2 with TRBJ2-7, with D hard to call. The V and J ends lost 2 bases and 3 bases respectively, with 8 bases between them. Germline lookup yields CDR1 SGHTA and CDR2 FQGNSA. This CDR3 is 13 amino acids long. The CDR3 reads CASSLMFSYEQYF. CDR3 sequence (DNA): TGTGCCAGCAGCTTAATGTTCAGCTACGAGCAGTACTTC.

The table lists this clonotype with a few counts. V gene TRBV5-1 combines with J gene TRBJ2-4, with 12 bases matching TRBD2. The CDR3 sequence is 14 residues long. Germline assignment: CDR1 SGHRS and CDR2 YFSETQ. The J segment lost 14 bases and the V segment lost 4 bases, leaving 10 bases of the junction unmatched. CDR3 coding DNA: TGCGCCAGCAGCCCCGGGCTAGCGGGAGGGGTAGAGTACTTC. Its protein product is CASSPGLAGGVEYF. The variable domain in full, with the rest retrieved from reference TRBV5-1 and TRBJ2-4, is KAGVTQTPRYLIKTRGQQVTLSCSPISGHRSVSWYQQTPGQGLQFLFEYFSETQRNKGNFPGRFSGRQFSNSRSEMNVSTLELGDSALYLCASSPGLAGGVEYFGAGTRLSVL.

The V gene is TRBV12-3 or TRBV12-4, the J gene TRBJ2-4; 9 bases are a match to TRBD2. There are 15 residues in the CDR3. V lost 3 bases and J lost 6; bases outside the gene matches: 6. The chain's CDR3 is CASSLIPREGNIQYF. The CDR3 DNA sequence: TGTGCCAGCAGTTTGATCCCGCGGGAGGGAAACATTCAGTACTTC.